These 12 T cell receptor beta chains came from one sample sequenced in a study of blood T cell repertoires in COVID-19. The repertoire was sequenced with immunoSEQ multiplex PCR; TCRdb's copy has only in-frame clones and lacks some. The sample shows over 80,000 clones, about 83% of them seen only once. Sequences were obtained from peripheral blood. The receptors here all came from a woman aged 55-75 years with acute or convalescent COVID-19.

The chain couples TRBV9 to TRBJ2-1; the match to TRBD1 covers 9 bases. Losses at the gene ends were 0 bases for V and 2 bases for J; bases not matched to a gene: 9. This CDR3 contains 18 residues. The germline gives CDR1 SGDLS, CDR2 YYNGEE. The CDR3 reads CASSVDPLGQGAYNEQFF. DNA for the CDR3: TGTGCCAGCAGCGTAGATCCGCTGGGACAGGGAGCCTACAATGAGCAGTTCTTC.

This clone was observed a single time. The V call is TRBV24-1, the J call TRBJ2-1; 14 positions match TRBD2. The V and J ends lost 5 bases and 7 bases, in that order; junction bases with no gene match: 15. CDR3 length equals 19 residues. Germline CDR1 reads KGHDR; CDR2 reads SFDVKD. The CDR3 protein is CATSAQPRLAGGPLNEQFF. CDR3 DNA: TGTGCCACCAGTGCTCAGCCCCGACTAGCGGGAGGGCCCCTTAATGAGCAGTTCTTC.

The chain couples TRBV24-1 to TRBJ1-2; no firm D call. V was pared by 3 bases and J by 4 bases, with 14 bases between. The germline CDR1 and CDR2 sequences are KGHDR and SFDVKD. The CDR3 length is 15 residues. The CDR3 nucleotides read TGTGCCACCAGTGATCCCAATCAGAGGCCCTATGGCTACACCTTC. Translating it yields CATSDPNQRPYGYTF.

The chain uses TRBV7-3 and TRBJ1-2; the D gene is possibly TRBD1 (6 bases). The germline CDR1 and CDR2 sequences are SGHTA and FQGTGA. Trimming pared 8 bases from V and 8 bases from J, leaving 21 bases between. The CDR3 runs to 14 residues. The CDR3 DNA reads as TGTGCCAGCTCGCGTGCCTCAGGGGAAGACGGCTACACCTTC. Encoded protein: CASSRASGEDGYTF.

The V call is TRBV28, the J call TRBJ1-5; 12 positions match TRBD1. The CDR3 loop spans 21 amino acids. Germline values: CDR1 MDHEN, CDR2 SYDVKM. The V gene end was trimmed by 3 bases and the J gene end by 2 bases; junction bases not matched to a gene: 17. CDR3 residues: CASSFPARGQGARAGNQPQHF. In DNA form, the CDR3 reads TGTGCCAGCAGTTTTCCCGCGAGGGGACAGGGGGCGCGAGCTGGCAATCAGCCCCAGCATTTT.

CDR3 residues: CASSRGEGGQPQHF. The DNA for the CDR3 is TGTGCCAGTAGTAGGGGGGAGGGGGGACAGCCCCAGCATTTT. V and J are TRBV19 and TRBJ1-5; TRBD1 is a possible D gene (6 bases). V shed 4 bases and J shed 7 bases, with 14 bases lying between them. Germline CDR1 and CDR2: LNHDA and SQIVND (reference sequence). The CDR3 is 14 residues long.

The chain combines TRBV4-3 with TRBJ2-5; perhaps TRBD2 as D (5 bases). The CDR3 runs to 16 residues. Germline values: CDR1 LGHNA, CDR2 YSLEER. V lost 0 bases and J 0 bases, leaving 11 bases between the germline ends. The CDR3: CASSQERSGNQETQYF. CDR3 coding DNA: TGCGCCAGCAGCCAAGAGAGGTCGGGGAACCAAGAGACCCAGTACTTC.

The gene calls are TRBV4-2 and TRBJ2-7; 8 positions match TRBD2. Per germline, CDR1 LGHNA and CDR2 YNFKEQ. Trimming at V came to 0 bases and at J to 4 bases, leaving 14 bases not matched to a gene. The length of the CDR3 is 18 residues. The CDR3 region is CASSQDVQREIHSYEQYF. The CDR3 DNA sequence: TGTGCCAGCAGCCAAGATGTCCAGCGGGAGATCCATTCATACGAGCAGTACTTC.

In this sample, this clone turned up once. This chain uses TRBV11-3 with TRBJ2-7, with TRBD2 matching 8 bases. Trimming removed 4 bases from V and 6 bases from J; junction bases left unmatched: 11. Germline-derived CDR1 and CDR2 are SGHNT and YENEEA. The CDR3 is made up of 15 amino acids. CDR3 residues: CASSSTSWTSSEQYF. The CDR3 nucleotides read TGTGCCAGCAGCTCTACCTCCTGGACTAGCTCCGAGCAGTACTTC.

V and J are TRBV19 and TRBJ2-7; D remains unclear. The germline V and J ends were trimmed by 4 bases and 0 bases, with 7 bases remaining between them. The CDR3 sequence is 13 residues long. CDR1 is LNHDA, CDR2 SQIVND, per germline (reference sequence). For the CDR3, the DNA is TGTGCCAGTAGTAGGGCGAGCTCCTACGAGCAGTACTTC. Its protein is CASSRASSYEQYF.

The chain recombines TRBV25-1 with TRBJ1-2; 9 nucleotides align to TRBD1. V dropped 8 bases and J dropped 6; count of bases not matched to a gene: 7. Germline values: CDR1 MGHDK, CDR2 SYGVNS. This CDR3 has 13 amino acids. The CDR3: CASSRGTGNGYTF. CDR3 nucleotide sequence: TGTGCCAGCTCCCGGGGGACAGGGAATGGCTACACCTTC.

The V and J genes are TRBV30 and TRBJ1-4; 7 bases line up with TRBD1. The V segment lost 1 base and the J segment 0 bases; nucleotides outside the gene matches: 8. Germline V gene lookup returns CDR1 GTSNPN and CDR2 SVGIG (reference sequence). This CDR3 has 17 residues. The CDR3 DNA follows: TGTGCCTGGAGTGGAGGGGACAGAGAGTCAACTAATGAAAAACTGTTTTTT. It yields the protein CAWSGGDRESTNEKLFF.